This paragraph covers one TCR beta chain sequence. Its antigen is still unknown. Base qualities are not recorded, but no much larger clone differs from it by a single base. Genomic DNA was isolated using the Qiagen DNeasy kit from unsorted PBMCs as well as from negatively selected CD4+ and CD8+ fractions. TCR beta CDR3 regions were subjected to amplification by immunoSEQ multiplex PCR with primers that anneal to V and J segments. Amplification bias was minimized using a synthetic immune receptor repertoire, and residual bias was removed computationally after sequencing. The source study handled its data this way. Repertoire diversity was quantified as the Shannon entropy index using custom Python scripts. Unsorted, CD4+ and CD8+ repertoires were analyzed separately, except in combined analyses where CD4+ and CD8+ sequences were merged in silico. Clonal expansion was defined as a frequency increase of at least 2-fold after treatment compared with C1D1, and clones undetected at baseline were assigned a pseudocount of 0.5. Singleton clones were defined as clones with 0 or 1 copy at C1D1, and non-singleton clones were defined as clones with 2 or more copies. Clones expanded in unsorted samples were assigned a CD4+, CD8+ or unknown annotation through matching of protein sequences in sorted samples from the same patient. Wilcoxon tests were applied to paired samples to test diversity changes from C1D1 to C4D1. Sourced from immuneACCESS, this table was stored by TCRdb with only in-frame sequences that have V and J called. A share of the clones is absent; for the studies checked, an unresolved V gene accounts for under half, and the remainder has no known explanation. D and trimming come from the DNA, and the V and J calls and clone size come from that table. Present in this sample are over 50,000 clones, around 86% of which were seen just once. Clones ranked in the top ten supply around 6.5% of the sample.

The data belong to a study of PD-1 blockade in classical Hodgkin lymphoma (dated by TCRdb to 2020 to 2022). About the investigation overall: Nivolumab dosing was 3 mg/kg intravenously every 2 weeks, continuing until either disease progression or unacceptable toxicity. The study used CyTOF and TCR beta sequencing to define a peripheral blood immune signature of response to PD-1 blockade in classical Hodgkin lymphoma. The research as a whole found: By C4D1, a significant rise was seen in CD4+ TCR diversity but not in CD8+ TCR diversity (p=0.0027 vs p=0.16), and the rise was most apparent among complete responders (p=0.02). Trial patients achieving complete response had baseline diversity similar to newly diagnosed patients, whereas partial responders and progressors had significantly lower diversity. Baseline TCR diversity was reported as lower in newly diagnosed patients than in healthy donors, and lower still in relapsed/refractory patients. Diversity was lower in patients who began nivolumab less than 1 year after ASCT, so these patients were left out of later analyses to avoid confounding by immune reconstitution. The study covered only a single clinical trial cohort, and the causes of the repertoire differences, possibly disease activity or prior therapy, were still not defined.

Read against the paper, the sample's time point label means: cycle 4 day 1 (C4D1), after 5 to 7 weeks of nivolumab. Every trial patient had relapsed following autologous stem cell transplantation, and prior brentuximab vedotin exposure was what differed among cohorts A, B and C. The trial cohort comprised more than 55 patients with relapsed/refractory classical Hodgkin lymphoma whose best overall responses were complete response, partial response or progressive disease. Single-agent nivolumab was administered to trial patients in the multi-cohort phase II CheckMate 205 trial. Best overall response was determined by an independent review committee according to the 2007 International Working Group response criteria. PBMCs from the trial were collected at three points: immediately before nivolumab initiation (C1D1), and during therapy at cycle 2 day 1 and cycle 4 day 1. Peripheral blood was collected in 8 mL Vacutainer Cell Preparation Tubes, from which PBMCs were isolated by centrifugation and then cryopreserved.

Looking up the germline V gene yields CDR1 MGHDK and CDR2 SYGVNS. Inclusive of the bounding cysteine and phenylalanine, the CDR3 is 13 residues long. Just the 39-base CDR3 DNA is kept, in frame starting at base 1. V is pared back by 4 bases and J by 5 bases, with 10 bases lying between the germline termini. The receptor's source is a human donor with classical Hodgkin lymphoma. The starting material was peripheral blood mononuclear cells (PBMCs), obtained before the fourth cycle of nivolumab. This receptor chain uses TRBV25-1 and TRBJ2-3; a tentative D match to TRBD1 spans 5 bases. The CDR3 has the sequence CASSVQGLDTQYF. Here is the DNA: TGTGCCAGCAGTGTTCAGGGTCTAGATACGCAGTATTTT.